The clone carrying this T cell receptor (beta chain) showed up many times. Its matching antigen is unknown. This sample was included in a study of cytomegalovirus exposure and HLA in healthy donors. The CDR3 contains 15 residues. V shed 3 bases, J shed 2 bases, and the junction held 1 base outside the gene matches. CDR1 SGHNT and CDR2 YYREEE come from the germline V gene (reference sequence). The PCR ran on 60 Vbeta and 13 Jbeta primers. The data were produced by immunoSEQ multiplex PCR, yet TCRdb's version contains in-frame clones alone and is incomplete. The sample comprises 60,000 to 90,000 clones, 70% of which are singletons, and roughly 10% rests with the top ten. Findings and caveats of the study: Previous analysis showed most TCR beta V segments were productive about 87% or about 30% of the time. Researchers reported in a later analysis that a missense DCLRE1C variant was tied to TCR beta V- and J-gene trimming. The authors considered a cluster of highly shared sequence variants likely to be a sequencing artifact. HLA restriction was apparent for most CMV-associated TCR beta chains in a later analysis.

The sequencing sample was made of PBMCs. V usage is TRBV5-4 and J usage is TRBJ2-5; 13 bases are shared with TRBD2. This TCR was recovered from a woman between 45 and 60 years old in good health and CMV-seropositive. CDR3 in DNA: TGTGCCAGCAGCTCGACTAGCGGGGGGCAAGAGACCCAGTACTTC. It specifies CASSSTSGGQETQYF. Based on the CDR3 plus reference TRBV5-4 and TRBJ2-5, the full variable domain is ETGVTQSPTHLIKTRGQQVTLRCSSQSGHNTVSWYQQALGQGPQFIFQYYREEENGRGNFPPRFSGLQFPNYSSELNVNALELDDSALYLCASSSTSGGQETQYFGPGTRLLVL.